This T cell receptor beta chain is drawn from a study of shared clonotypes between healthy human individuals (TCRdb year 2020). As for the study more broadly: Three men and two women, aged 18 to 49 years, made up the cohort. Different laboratories and diverse techniques were used to prepare libraries and sequence TCR repertoires, to increase sequencing depth and limit assay-specific biases. Each donor's leukapheresis produced roughly between roughly 0.85 and 9.5 billion PBMCs. To estimate repertoire size and how much clonotype sharing occurs between individuals, the study deeply sequenced the blood TCR repertoires of about five healthy adults. Per donor, three plates each were used for CD4 naive and CD4 memory, two for CD8 naive, and one for CD8 memory. Results and caveats for the whole study, not just this receptor: Naive subsets generally had larger estimated clonotype richness than memory subsets did. Sampling was restricted to blood, and TCR repertoires in tissue are likely to differ from TCR repertoires in blood. Even with the large sequencing depth, rarefaction of the sorted-subset datasets indicated that sequencing was incomplete. Compared with non-shared clonotypes, the clonotypes found in all four sorted-subset donors had higher generation probabilities. About 5% of naive CD4, 3.5% of naive CD8, approximately 2% of memory CD4, and 0.35% to 0.4% of memory CD8 clonotypes were shared across several donors. The genetic and exposure-history diversity represented was limited by the small number of donors. Pairwise subsampling indicated that sequencing depth was expected to affect the degree of clonotype sharing among donors.

TCR CDR3 regions were amplified from genomic DNA by multiplex PCR using the deep immunoSEQ assay. Extracted genomic DNA from each cell subset was distributed evenly across all wells of several immunoSEQ 96-well plates, and each plate was treated as a replicate. Each replicate PCR for sorted subsets received approximately 200 ng genomic DNA, equal to tens of thousands of T cell genomes. Purified libraries were measured with a Qubit 3.0 fluorometer, size-checked on a Bioanalyzer 2100, and measured again with the KAPA Library Quantification kit. Every immunoSEQ 96-well plate was sequenced on a dedicated single-read 150-cycle Illumina NextSeq 550 flow cell. On the study's bioinformatics: Because the immunoSEQ output included only junctional sequences and no quality scores, the filtering could not be the same as the filtering used for full-length reads. To assign V/J genes and CDR3, sequences were annotated using PyIR, a Python wrapper for IgBLAST v1.9, with IMGT germline references. Reads with weak V/J assignments (E-value above 1e-6), missing CDR3, stop codons, out-of-frame junctions, or ambiguous translated residues were removed. V3J clonotypes were defined as sequences sharing the same inferred V gene, J gene, and CDR3 amino acid sequence. The percentage overlap between two repertoires was calculated by dividing the number of shared unique clonotypes by the size of the smaller repertoire. RTK rarefaction, the Chao1 estimator, and Recon v2.1 estimates of unobserved clonotypes were used to assess repertoire richness. Generation probabilities were computed with OLGA for all TCRbeta clonotypes obtained by the gDNA method from several donors. TCRdb's version of the immuneACCESS table is confined to in-frame rearrangements and falls short of the full clone set. An unresolved V gene accounts for under half of the shortfall where checked; the remainder is of unknown origin. The V and J calls and clone size were taken over from that table, and D and trimming were inferred from the DNA. The sample includes some 2,500,000 clones, with roughly 93% observed a single time. Around 0.37% of the sample goes to the ten largest clones.

Donors were healthy HIV-negative adults with no recently reported acute infections or vaccinations. Every donor was a Caucasian adult residing in Nashville, Tennessee, USA. CD4+ T cells were enriched by magnetic negative selection, after which naive cells were positively selected on CD45RA and the negative fraction was taken as the memory subset. After blood collection by leukapheresis, PBMCs were isolated using Ficoll-Histopaque density gradient centrifugation and then cryopreserved in the vapor phase of liquid nitrogen. Analytical flow cytometry was used to check the purity and quantity of every magnetically sorted T cell population. Each sorted fraction had its genomic DNA isolated and then quantified by UV absorbance on a Nanodrop 2000c. The CDR3 holds 18 amino acids from the cysteine to the phenylalanine. Just CDR3 DNA is preserved here, 54 bases in frame from base 1. The germline ends are 18 bases apart after V is trimmed by 0 bases and J by 1 base. CDR1 SGHDN and CDR2 FVKESK were looked up in the germline V gene.

A word on this clone: Its target antigen remains unknown. It has no much larger one-base neighbor in the sample; base qualities were not kept.

Sequencing input: naive CD4+ T cells from PBMCs. The meaning of the sample's cell subset or site label: CD45RA+ positively selected. This TCR derives from a man between 18 and 29 years old in good health. Some clones in this sample may be carry-over from other donors' samples. This chain joins TRBV14 to TRBJ1-1, with a tentative D gene TRBD1 over 5 matching bases. For the CDR3, the sequence is CASSQDKGRTTENTEAFF. The DNA sequence is TGTGCCAGCAGCCAAGATAAAGGGCGGACAACGGAGAACACTGAAGCTTTCTTT.